Included here is one TCR beta chain sequence, with context. Antigen unknown. The CDR3 goes on 3 residues after the read ends, and that part is filled in from the germline J gene. This table comes from immunoSEQ multiplex PCR, and its TCRdb copy is limited to in-frame clones, with some not included. The sample data list about 23,000 clones. This sample stems from a study of T cells in women clearing cervical HPV infection. Study context: Donors had HPV16-related CIN3 or worse; 2 had invasive cancer. Case blood was drawn when the lesion was first found; control blood after infection became undetectable. General study points: Repertoire richness, not evenness, was significantly elevated in CIN3+ cases versus controls.

From germline, CDR1 is SQVTM and CDR2 ANQGSEA. The V and J ends lost 3 bases and 2 bases, in that order; junction bases with no gene match: 1. CDR3 length equals 12 residues. J is TRBJ2-7 and V is TRBV29-1; TRBD1 agrees at 7 bases. The sample taken for sequencing was blood buffy coat. The sequence was obtained from a woman between 18 and 70 years old with a cervical HPV16 infection that either progressed to CIN3+ or cleared (not recorded which). The CDR3 sequence is CSVEGQPYEQYF. The CDR3 bases that were read are TGCAGCGTTGAGGGACAGCCCTACGAG.